The 29 T cell receptor beta chains reported below all come from one sample, sequenced in a study of CD8+CD57+ T cells in acquired aplastic anemia. Profiling that covered TCR beta VDJ and CDR3 relied on genomic DNA as its template. From the reads, TCRdb called clonotypes with MiXCR, one entry per CDR3 protein. The data contain under 75,000 distinct CDR3 sequences, approximately 50% of them singletons. Sequencing was performed on sorted CD4+, CD8+, or CD8+CD57+ T cells (not recorded which) from PBMCs. The receptors were gathered from a human donor in good health, serving as a control.

This clonotype was recorded at least ten times. This rearrangement joins TRBV9 to TRBJ2-7; TRBD1 might be the D (6 bases). Germline CDR1 SGDLS, CDR2 YYNGEE. The CDR3 loop spans 14 amino acids. Between the trimmed V and J ends, which lost 7 bases and 3 bases, there was a span of 17 bases. Here the CDR3 DNA reads TGTGCCAGCGGGGCAGGACAGAGAGACTACGAGCAGTACTTC. It encodes CASGAGQRDYEQYF.

V usage is TRBV6-1 and J usage is TRBJ1-5, with no clear D. CDR3 size: 15 residues. The V gene's germline CDR1 is MNHNS and CDR2 SASEGT. Trimming removed 6 bases from V and 5 bases from J, with 17 bases in between. CDR3 in amino acids: CASSFPGPGDQPQHF. The CDR3 coding sequence is TGTGCCAGCAGCTTTCCGGGTCCCGGCGATCAGCCCCAGCATTTT.

This chain uses TRBV11-1 with TRBJ1-2; possibly TRBD1 for D (6 bases). The V end lost 6 bases, the J end lost 8 bases, and 22 bases lay between the germline ends. Germline lookup yields CDR1 SGHAT and CDR2 FQDESV (reference sequence). The CDR3 sequence is 15 residues long. CDR3 region: CASSSAFTGRGGYTF. The CDR3 DNA reads TGTGCCAGCAGTTCCGCATTTACCGGCAGGGGAGGCTACACCTTC.

This clonotype was counted ten times or more. This rearrangement joins TRBV24-1 to TRBJ1-2; D gene unclear. Germline CDR1 is KGHDR and CDR2 is SFDVKD. Trimming removed 3 bases from V and 2 bases from J, with 12 bases in between. This CDR3 is built from 15 residues. The CDR3 DNA reads TGTGCCACCAGTGATGGACCGAATTCAAACTATGGCTACACCTTC. Translating it yields CATSDGPNSNYGYTF.

This clonotype showed up many times. The rearrangement uses TRBV6-1 and TRBJ2-7; D unclear. Trimming left V 6 bases short and J 2 bases short, with 11 bases between. Germline V CDR1 and CDR2: MNHNS, SASEGT. This CDR3 is 13 amino acids long. CDR3: CASSYNPPYEQYF. CDR3 nucleotide sequence: TGTGCCAGCAGCTACAATCCTCCCTACGAGCAGTACTTC.

This clonotype showed up many times. Written as DNA, the CDR3 is TGTGCCAGCAGCCGCACCGGGACAGGGGGCGTCTCGGACATTCAGTACTTC. Protein: CASSRTGTGGVSDIQYF. This chain joins TRBV4-2 and TRBJ2-4; 12 nucleotides match TRBD1. CDR1 and CDR2 from the germline V gene are LGHNA and YNFKEQ. The length of the CDR3 is 17 residues. V was pared by 4 bases and J by 8 bases, with 12 bases of the junction left unmatched.

This clonotype was counted at least ten times. The chain uses TRBV12-3 or TRBV12-4 and TRBJ2-3; no reliable D call. The V gene lost 7 bases and the J gene lost 0 bases, with 14 bases spanning the gap. The length of the CDR3 is 15 residues. The CDR3 sequence: CASTLSAISTDTQYF. The CDR3 bases are TGTGCCAGCACCCTGAGCGCAATCAGCACAGATACGCAGTATTTT.

V gene TRBV24-1 combines with J gene TRBJ2-1, with 10 bases identical to TRBD1. CDR1 is KGHDR and CDR2 is SFDVKD in the germline V gene. This CDR3 region has 15 residues. V trimming: 3 bases; J trimming: 7 bases; junction bases outside the gene matches: 5. The CDR3 is CATSDPSDRGNEQFF. DNA of the CDR3: TGTGCCACCAGTGATCCATCGGACAGGGGGAATGAGCAGTTCTTC.

This sequence joins TRBV2 and TRBJ2-7; D is unclear. This CDR3 region has 13 residues. Germline CDR1 and CDR2: SNHLY and FYNNEI. V was trimmed by 4 bases and J by 0 bases, leaving 7 bases between them. The CDR3 loop reads CASSGEPSYEQYV. In DNA, the CDR3 is TGTGCCAGCAGTGGGGAACCCTCCTACGAGCAGTACGTC.

There are many counts of this clonotype. The rearrangement uses TRBV20-1 and TRBJ1-2, with D possibly matching TRBD1 (6 bases). Trimming removed 1 base at V and 3 bases at J, with 12 bases between. Germline CDR1 and CDR2: DFQATT and SNEGSKA (reference sequence). The CDR3 totals 14 residues. The CDR3, as DNA: TGCAGTGCTAGAGTGGCAGGGGACTACTATGGCTACACCTTC. Protein sequence: CSARVAGDYYGYTF.

CDR3: CATSRDARSGNTIYF. CDR3 coding DNA: TGTGCCACCAGCAGAGACGCTCGCTCTGGAAACACCATATATTTT. The chain has TRBV15 and TRBJ1-3, with D uncertain. Deletions cut 0 bases from V and 0 bases from J, with 6 bases between. The CDR3 has 15 residues. Germline V gene sequence: CDR1 LNHNV, CDR2 YYDKDF (reference sequence).

Here the CDR3 reads CASSETKREGSHNEQFF. Written as DNA, the CDR3 is TGTGCCAGCAGTGAAACAAAGCGGGAGGGTTCCCACAATGAGCAGTTCTTC. The chain is built from TRBV25-1 and TRBJ2-1; TRBD2 matches at 10 bases. The CDR3 sequence is 17 residues long. J lost 5 bases, V lost 2 bases, and 9 bases had no gene match. Germline lookup yields CDR1 MGHDK and CDR2 SYGVNS.

This chain connects TRBV10-3 to TRBJ1-2; possible D gene TRBD1, 5 bases. Trimming took 3 bases from V and 5 from J, leaving 13 bases between them. This CDR3 has 14 residues. Per the germline V gene, CDR1 is ENHRY and CDR2 is SYGVKD. CDR3 region: CAISDRVPDYGYTF. The CDR3 DNA follows: TGTGCCATCAGTGACAGGGTTCCTGATTATGGCTACACCTTC.

The V and J genes are TRBV2 and TRBJ1-2; D may be TRBD1 (5 bases). Deletions cut 11 bases from V and 6 bases from J, with 22 bases between. The germline V gene encodes CDR1 SNHLY and CDR2 FYNNEI. The CDR3 is 14 residues long. DNA of the CDR3: TGTGCCCGGCGGTGGGGGGGTACCCAAGATGGCTACACCTTC. This translates into CARRWGGTQDGYTF.

At least ten counts were recorded for this clonotype. The CDR3 loop reads CATSDRFTDTQYF. The CDR3 DNA sequence: TGTGCCACCTCCGACAGATTCACAGATACGCAGTATTTT. The chain recombines TRBV27 with TRBJ2-3; weak D call: TRBD1 (5 bases). Germline V gene data show CDR1 as MNHEY and CDR2 as SMNVEV (reference sequence). Between the trimmed V and J ends, which lost 10 bases and 2 bases, there was a span of 13 bases. The CDR3 length is 13 residues.

This clonotype was detected many times. The J gene is TRBJ1-2, the V gene TRBV7-9; possibly TRBD1 for D (5 bases). V shed 4 bases and J shed 2 bases, with 14 bases lying between them. This CDR3 contains 15 residues. The germline V gene encodes CDR1 SEHNR and CDR2 FQNEAQ (reference sequence). The CDR3 DNA reads TGTGCCAGCAGCTCCGCAGGCCCAGGGAACTATGGCTACACCTTC. This codes for CASSSAGPGNYGYTF.

The chain employs TRBV24-1 and TRBJ1-1; a weak D match, TRBD1 (6 bases). The CDR3 sequence is 12 residues long. With 7 bases removed from V and 4 bases from J, the gap between germline ends came to 9 bases. The germline V gene has CDR1 KGHDR and CDR2 SFDVKD. CDR3 sequence (DNA): TGTGCCACCAGGGGGGGCGGCACTGAAGCTTTCTTT. It codes for CATRGGGTEAFF.

This clonotype was counted a single time. This chain uses TRBV2 with TRBJ1-2; 11 bases map to TRBD1. Germline V gene lookup returns CDR1 SNHLY and CDR2 FYNNEI. The CDR3 is 14 residues long. After removal of 6 bases from V and 13 bases from J, the junction contained 13 bases not matched to a gene. CDR3: CASRTGQGGRVCTF. As DNA, the CDR3 is TGTGCCAGCAGGACGGGACAGGGGGGAAGAGTATGCACCTTC.

This clonotype was seen ten or more times. This rearrangement joins TRBV12-3 or TRBV12-4 to TRBJ2-3, with TRBD1 as a possible D gene (6 bases). The length of the CDR3 is 16 residues. V dropped 5 bases and J dropped 0 bases, with 15 bases sitting between them. CDR3 in DNA: TGTGCCAGCAGTACCGGACAGTGGGTTAGCACAGATACGCAGTATTTT. It codes for CASSTGQWVSTDTQYF.

This clonotype is classed as medium-sized. The chain links TRBV24-1 to TRBJ2-1, with D perhaps TRBD2 (5 bases). Trimming removed 5 bases at V and 9 bases at J, with 10 bases between. This CDR3 region has 12 residues. Germline lookup yields CDR1 KGHDR and CDR2 SFDVKD. CDR3 in DNA: TGTGCCACCAGTGGGGAGTATGGTGAGCAGTTCTTC. As protein: CATSGEYGEQFF.

Points on this clonotype: A much bigger clone sits one base away, suggesting this may be a read error. This chain uses TRBV19 with TRBJ2-4; D possibly corresponds to TRBD1 (7 bases). The germline V gene has CDR1 LNHDA and CDR2 SQIVND (reference sequence). The CDR3 runs 21 residues. The DNA of the CDR3 is TGTGCCAGTAGTATAGATTACTGGGACAGAGAACAGACACTAGCCAAAAGCATTCAGTACTTC. As protein: CASSIDYWDREQTLAKSIQYF.

About this clonotype itself: Sequence at one end of the junction differs from germline and may be a read error. The chain employs TRBV2 and TRBJ2-7, with D possibly being TRBD2 (6 bases). The germline gives CDR1 SNHLY, CDR2 FYNNEI. CDR3 length: 14 residues. As DNA, the CDR3 is TGTGCCAGCAGTTCGGAGGGCGGCTCCTACGAGCAGTGCTTC. The encoded protein is CASSSEGGSYEQCF.

The sample holds a few counts of this clonotype. The chain joins TRBV10-3 to TRBJ2-7, with unresolved D. V was shortened by 7 bases and J by 1 base, with 11 bases between the two germline ends. The CDR3 extends over 13 amino acids. Germline V lookup: CDR1 ENHRY, CDR2 SYGVKD. CDR3 DNA: TGTGCCATCACCCCAGGAGTTTCCTACGAGCAGTACTTC. It translates to CAITPGVSYEQYF.

V is TRBV29-1 and J is TRBJ1-2; tentatively, D is TRBD1 (6 bases). This CDR3 region has 12 residues. Trimming shortened V by 5 bases and J by 7 bases, and 14 bases separated the two germline ends. Germline CDR1 is SQVTM and CDR2 is ANQGSEA. DNA for the CDR3: TGCAGCGTTCTTGGCTGGGGGGCTGGCTACACCTTC. Translation: CSVLGWGAGYTF. Supplemented by reference TRBV29-1 and TRBJ1-2, the full variable domain reads SAVISQKPSRDICQRGTSLTIQCQVDSQVTMMFWYRQQPGQSLTLIATANQGSEATYESGFVIDKFPISRPNLTFSTLTVSNMSPEDSSIYLCSVLGWGAGYTFGSGTRLTVV.

The V and J genes are TRBV25-1 and TRBJ2-3; a weak D match, TRBD2 (5 bases). Trimming removed 3 bases at V and 4 bases at J, with 11 bases between. The CDR3 spans 14 residues. Germline CDR1 reads MGHDK; CDR2 reads SYGVNS. The CDR3: CASSDPGKADTQYF. CDR3 bases: TGTGCCAGCAGTGATCCGGGAAAGGCAGATACGCAGTATTTT.

The genes are TRBV29-1 and TRBJ1-1; D gene unclear. Trimming cost V 0 bases and J 3 bases, with 8 bases left between them. CDR3 length: 13 residues. Germline V gives CDR1 SQVTM, CDR2 ANQGSEA. CDR3 residues: CSVEEPRDTEAFF. CDR3 nucleotides: TGCAGCGTTGAAGAACCGCGAGACACTGAAGCTTTCTTT. The full variable domain, completed using reference TRBV29-1 and TRBJ1-1, is SAVISQKPSRDICQRGTSLTIQCQVDSQVTMMFWYRQQPGQSLTLIATANQGSEATYESGFVIDKFPISRPNLTFSTLTVSNMSPEDSSIYLCSVEEPRDTEAFFGQGTRLTVV.

This chain uses TRBV7-8 with TRBJ2-7; TRBD2 matches at 8 bases. The germline V gene has CDR1 SGHVS and CDR2 FQNEAQ. The CDR3 contains 15 residues. V lost 1 base to trimming and J lost 2 bases; unmatched junction nucleotides: 4. The CDR3, as DNA: TGTGCCAGCAGCTTAGACCGGGGGGGTACCTACGAGCAGTACTTC. This sequence encodes CASSLDRGGTYEQYF.

The table lists this clonotype with many counts. V usage is TRBV9 and J usage is TRBJ1-1, with D tentatively TRBD1 (5 bases). V was clipped by 8 bases and J by 5 bases, with 31 bases between them. The CDR3 has 18 amino acids. Germline V gives CDR1 SGDLS, CDR2 YYNGEE. The CDR3 DNA reads as TGTGCCAGACCCCCGGGACGTCCCAACCCGAGGACACTTACTGAAGCTTTCTTT. Translating it yields CARPPGRPNPRTLTEAFF.

The chain links TRBV24-1 to TRBJ2-2, with D unresolved. Germline lookup yields CDR1 KGHDR and CDR2 SFDVKD. This CDR3 spans 13 amino acids. V lost 7 bases and J 0 bases, leaving 5 bases between the germline ends. The chain's CDR3 is CATRQANTGELFF. CDR3 DNA: TGTGCCACCAGGCAGGCGAACACCGGGGAGCTGTTTTTT.